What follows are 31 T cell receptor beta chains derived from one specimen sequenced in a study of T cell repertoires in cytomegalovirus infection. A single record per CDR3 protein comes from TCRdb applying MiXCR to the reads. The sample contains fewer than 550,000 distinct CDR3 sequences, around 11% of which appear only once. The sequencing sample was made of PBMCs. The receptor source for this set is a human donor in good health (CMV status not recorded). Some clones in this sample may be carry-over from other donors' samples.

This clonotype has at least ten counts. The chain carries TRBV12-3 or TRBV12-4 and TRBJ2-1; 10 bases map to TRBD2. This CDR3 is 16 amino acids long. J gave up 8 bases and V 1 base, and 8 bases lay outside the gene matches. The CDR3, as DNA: TGTGCCAGCAGTTTAGGTCCTAGCGGGAGTAGGGATGAGCAGTTCTTC. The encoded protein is CASSLGPSGSRDEQFF.

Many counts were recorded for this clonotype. Here the CDR3 DNA reads TGTGCCAGCAGCTTGAAGGGCCACACTGAAGCTTTCTTT. This sequence encodes CASSLKGHTEAFF. The chain recombines TRBV7-3 with TRBJ1-1; the D is unclear. CDR1 is SGHTA and CDR2 is FQGTGA in the germline V gene. The CDR3 contains 13 residues. Trimming cost V 3 bases and J 3 bases, with 8 bases left between them.

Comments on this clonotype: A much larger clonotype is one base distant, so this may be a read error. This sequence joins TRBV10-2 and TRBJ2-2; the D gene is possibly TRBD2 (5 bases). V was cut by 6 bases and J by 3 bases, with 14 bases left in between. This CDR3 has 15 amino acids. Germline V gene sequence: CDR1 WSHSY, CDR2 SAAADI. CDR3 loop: CASRRVGSYTGELFF. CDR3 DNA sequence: TGCGCCAGCAGGAGAGTGGGGAGTTACACCGGGGAGCTGTTTTTT.

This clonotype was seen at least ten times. CDR3 protein: CASSFWVRTGANVLTF. The CDR3 nucleotides read TGTGCCAGCAGCTTTTGGGTTAGGACTGGGGCCAACGTCCTGACTTTC. The chain carries TRBV11-2 and TRBJ2-6; no clear D gene. This CDR3 has 16 residues. Between the trimmed V and J ends, which lost 3 bases and 2 bases, there was a span of 11 bases. CDR1 SGHAT and CDR2 FQNNGV come from the germline V gene.

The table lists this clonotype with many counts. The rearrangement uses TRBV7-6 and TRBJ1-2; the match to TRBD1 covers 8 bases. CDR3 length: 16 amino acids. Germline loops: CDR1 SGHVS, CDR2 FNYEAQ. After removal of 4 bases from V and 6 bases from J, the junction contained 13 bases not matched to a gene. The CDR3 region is CASSSGTGGWNDGYTF. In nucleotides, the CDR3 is TGTGCCAGCAGCTCGGGAACAGGGGGTTGGAATGATGGCTACACCTTC.

CDR3 DNA sequence: TGTGCCAGCAGTTACTCGGGCATCGGGGAGCCCCAGCATTTT. Its protein product is CASSYSGIGEPQHF. The chain employs TRBV6-6 and TRBJ1-5; no clear D. V dropped 0 bases and J dropped 8 bases, with 11 bases sitting between them. In germline, CDR1 is MNHNY, CDR2 SVGAGI (reference sequence). CDR3 length: 14 residues.

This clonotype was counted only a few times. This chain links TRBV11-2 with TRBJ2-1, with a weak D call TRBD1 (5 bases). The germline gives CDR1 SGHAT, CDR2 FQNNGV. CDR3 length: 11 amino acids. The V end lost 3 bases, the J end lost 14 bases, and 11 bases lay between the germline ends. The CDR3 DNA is TGTGCCAGCAGCTTCGTAGGGGTGAAGTTCTTC. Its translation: CASSFVGVKFF.

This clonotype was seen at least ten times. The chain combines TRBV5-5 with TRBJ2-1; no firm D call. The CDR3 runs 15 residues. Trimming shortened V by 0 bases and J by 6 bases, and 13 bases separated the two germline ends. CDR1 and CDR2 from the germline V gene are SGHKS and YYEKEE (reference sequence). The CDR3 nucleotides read TGTGCCAGCAGCTTGGTCGGAACGGATATCAATGAGCAGTTCTTC. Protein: CASSLVGTDINEQFF.

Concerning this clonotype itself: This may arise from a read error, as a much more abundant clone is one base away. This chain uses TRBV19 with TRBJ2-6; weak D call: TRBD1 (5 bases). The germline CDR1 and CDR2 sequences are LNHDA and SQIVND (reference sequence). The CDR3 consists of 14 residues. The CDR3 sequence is CTSRDSSGANVLTF. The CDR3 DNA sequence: TGTACCAGTAGAGACAGCTCTGGGGCCAACGTCCTGACTTTC.

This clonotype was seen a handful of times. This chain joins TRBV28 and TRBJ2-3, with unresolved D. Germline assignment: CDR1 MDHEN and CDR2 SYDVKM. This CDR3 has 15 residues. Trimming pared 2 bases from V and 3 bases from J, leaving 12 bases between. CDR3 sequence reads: CASSLILIGTDTQYF. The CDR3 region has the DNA TGTGCCAGCAGTTTAATACTCATCGGGACAGATACGCAGTATTTT.

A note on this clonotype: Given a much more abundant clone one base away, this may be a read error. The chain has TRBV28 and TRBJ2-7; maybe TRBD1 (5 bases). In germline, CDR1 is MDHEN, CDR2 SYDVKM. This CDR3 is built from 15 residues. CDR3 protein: CASGLRAGNRYQQYF. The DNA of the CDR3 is TGTGCCAGCGGCCTTAGGGCAGGGAACCGCTACCAGCAGTACTTC. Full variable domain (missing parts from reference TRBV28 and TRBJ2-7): DVKVTQSSRYLVKRTGEKVFLECVQDMDHENMFWYRQDPGLGLRLIYFSYDVKMKEKGDIPEGYSVSREKKERFSLILESASTNQTSMYLCASGLRAGNRYQQYFGPGTRLTVT.

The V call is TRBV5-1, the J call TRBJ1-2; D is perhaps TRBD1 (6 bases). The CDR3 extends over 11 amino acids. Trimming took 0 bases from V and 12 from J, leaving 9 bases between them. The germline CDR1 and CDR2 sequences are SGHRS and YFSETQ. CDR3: CASSLGQGNTF. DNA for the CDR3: TGCGCCAGCAGCTTGGGGCAGGGGAACACCTTC.

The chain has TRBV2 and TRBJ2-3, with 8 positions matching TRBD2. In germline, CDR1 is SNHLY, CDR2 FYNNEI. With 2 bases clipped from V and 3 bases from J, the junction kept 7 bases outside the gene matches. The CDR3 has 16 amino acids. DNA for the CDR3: TGTGCCAGCAGTGAAAGGGCGGGAGGTAGGACAGATACGCAGTATTTT. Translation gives CASSERAGGRTDTQYF. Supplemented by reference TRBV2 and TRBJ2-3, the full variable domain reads EPEVTQTPSHQVTQMGQEVILRCVPISNHLYFYWYRQILGQKVEFLVSFYNNEISEKSEIFDDQFSVERPDGSNFTLKIRSTKLEDSAMYFCASSERAGGRTDTQYFGPGTRLTVL.

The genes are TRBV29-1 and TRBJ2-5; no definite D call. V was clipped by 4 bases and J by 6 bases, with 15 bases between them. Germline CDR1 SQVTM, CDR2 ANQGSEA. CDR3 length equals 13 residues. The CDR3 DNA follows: TGCAGCGTTGGAGGTCGGCAGCTTAAGACCCAGTACTTC. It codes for CSVGGRQLKTQYF.

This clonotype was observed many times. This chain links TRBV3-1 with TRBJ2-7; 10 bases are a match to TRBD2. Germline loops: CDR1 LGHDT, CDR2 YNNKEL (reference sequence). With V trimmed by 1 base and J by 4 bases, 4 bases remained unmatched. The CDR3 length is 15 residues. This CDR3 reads CASSQVLAGLYEQYF. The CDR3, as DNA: TGTGCCAGCAGCCAAGTACTAGCGGGACTTTACGAGCAGTACTTC.

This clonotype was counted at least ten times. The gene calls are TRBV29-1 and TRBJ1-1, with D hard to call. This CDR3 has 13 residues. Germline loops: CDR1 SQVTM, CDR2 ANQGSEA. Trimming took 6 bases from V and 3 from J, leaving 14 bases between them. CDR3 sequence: CSVRPGGYTEAFF. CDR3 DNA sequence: TGCAGCGTGAGGCCGGGAGGGTACACTGAAGCTTTCTTT.

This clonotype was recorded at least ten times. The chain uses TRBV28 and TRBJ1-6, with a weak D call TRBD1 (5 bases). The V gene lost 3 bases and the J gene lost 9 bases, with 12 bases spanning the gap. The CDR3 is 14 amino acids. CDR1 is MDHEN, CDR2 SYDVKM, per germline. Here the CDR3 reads CASSFQGRSSPLHF. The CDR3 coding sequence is TGTGCCAGCAGTTTCCAGGGTAGGAGTTCACCCCTCCACTTT.

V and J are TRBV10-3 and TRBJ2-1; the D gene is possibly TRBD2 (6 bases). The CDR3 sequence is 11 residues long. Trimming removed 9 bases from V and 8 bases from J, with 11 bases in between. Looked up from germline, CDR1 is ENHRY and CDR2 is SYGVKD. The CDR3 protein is CAIRGNDEQFF. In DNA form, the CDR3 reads TGTGCCATTCGCGGGAACGATGAGCAGTTCTTC.

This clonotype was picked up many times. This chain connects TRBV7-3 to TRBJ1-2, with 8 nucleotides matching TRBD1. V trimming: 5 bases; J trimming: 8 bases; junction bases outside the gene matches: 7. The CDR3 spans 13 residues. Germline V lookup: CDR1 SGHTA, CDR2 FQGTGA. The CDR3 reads CASSPQTGEGYTF. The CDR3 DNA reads TGTGCCAGCAGCCCCCAGACAGGGGAGGGCTACACCTTC.

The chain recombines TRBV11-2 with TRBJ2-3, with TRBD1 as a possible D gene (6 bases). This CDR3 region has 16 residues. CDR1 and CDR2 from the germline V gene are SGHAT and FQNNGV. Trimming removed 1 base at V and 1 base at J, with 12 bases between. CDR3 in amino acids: CASSLGANRGTDTQYF. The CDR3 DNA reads TGTGCCAGCAGCTTAGGGGCGAACAGGGGCACAGATACGCAGTATTTT.

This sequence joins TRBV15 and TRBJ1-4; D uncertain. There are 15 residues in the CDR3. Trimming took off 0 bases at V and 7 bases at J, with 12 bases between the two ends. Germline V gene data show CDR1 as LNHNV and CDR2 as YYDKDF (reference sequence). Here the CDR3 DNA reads TGTGCCACCAGCAGAGAGCTGGCGGCTCCTGAAAAACTGTTTTTT. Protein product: CATSRELAAPEKLFF. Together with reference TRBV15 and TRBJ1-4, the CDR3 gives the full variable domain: DAMVIQNPRYQVTQFGKPVTLSCSQTLNHNVMYWYQQKSSQAPKLLFHYYDKDFNNEADTPDNFQSRRPNTSFCFLDIRSPGLGDTAMYLCATSRELAAPEKLFFGSGTQLSVL.

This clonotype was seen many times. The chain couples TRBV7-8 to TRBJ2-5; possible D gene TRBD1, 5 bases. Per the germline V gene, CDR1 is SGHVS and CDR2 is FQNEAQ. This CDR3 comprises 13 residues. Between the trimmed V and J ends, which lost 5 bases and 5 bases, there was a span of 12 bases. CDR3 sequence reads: CASSRQIGETQYF. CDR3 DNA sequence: TGTGCCAGCAGCCGACAGATCGGGGAGACCCAGTACTTC.

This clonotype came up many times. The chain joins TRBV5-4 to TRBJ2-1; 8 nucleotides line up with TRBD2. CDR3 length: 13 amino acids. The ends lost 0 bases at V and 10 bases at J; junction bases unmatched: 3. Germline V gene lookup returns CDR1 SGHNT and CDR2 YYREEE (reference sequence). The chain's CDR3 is CASSLEGLGEQFF. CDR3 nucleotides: TGTGCCAGCAGCTTGGAGGGACTAGGGGAGCAGTTCTTC.

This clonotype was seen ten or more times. The CDR3 coding sequence is TGCGCCAGCAGGGGACAGGGCCCGGTTGAAGCTTTCTTT. Its protein is CASRGQGPVEAFF. The chain links TRBV10-2 to TRBJ1-1, with 9 bases identical to TRBD1. This CDR3 spans 13 amino acids. Germline CDR1 reads WSHSY; CDR2 reads SAAADI. V lost 6 bases, J lost 7 bases, and 6 bases stayed unmatched.

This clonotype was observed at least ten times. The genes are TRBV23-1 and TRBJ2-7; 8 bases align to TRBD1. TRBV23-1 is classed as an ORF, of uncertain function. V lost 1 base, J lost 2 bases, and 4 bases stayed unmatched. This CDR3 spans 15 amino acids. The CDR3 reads CASSQCRDRTYEQYF. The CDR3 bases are TGCGCCAGCAGTCAATGCCGGGACAGGACCTACGAGCAGTACTTC.

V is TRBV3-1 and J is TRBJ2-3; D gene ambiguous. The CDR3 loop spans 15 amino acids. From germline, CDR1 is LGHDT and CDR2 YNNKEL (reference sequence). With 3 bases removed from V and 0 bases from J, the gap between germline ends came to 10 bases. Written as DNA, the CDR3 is TGTGCCAGCAGCCATTATACCCAGAGCACAGATACGCAGTATTTT. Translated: CASSHYTQSTDTQYF.

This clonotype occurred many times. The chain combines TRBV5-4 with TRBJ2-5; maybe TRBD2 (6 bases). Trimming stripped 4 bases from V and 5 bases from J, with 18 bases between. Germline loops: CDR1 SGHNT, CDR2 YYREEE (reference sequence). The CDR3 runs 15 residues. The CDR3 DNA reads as TGTGCCAGCAGCACCTCGCGGGGAGGTCTTGAGACCCAGTACTTC. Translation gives CASSTSRGGLETQYF.

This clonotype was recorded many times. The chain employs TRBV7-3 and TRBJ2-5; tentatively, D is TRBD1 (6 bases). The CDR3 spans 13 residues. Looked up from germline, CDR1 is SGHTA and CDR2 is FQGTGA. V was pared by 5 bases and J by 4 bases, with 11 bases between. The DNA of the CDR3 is TGTGCCAGCAGCCCCGGCAGGGGAGAGACCCAGTACTTC. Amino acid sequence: CASSPGRGETQYF.

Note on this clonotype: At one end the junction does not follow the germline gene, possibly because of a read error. The CDR3 protein is CASSLAVGIPYGHTF. The CDR3, as DNA: TGTGCCAGCAGCTTAGCTGTGGGGATCCCTTATGGCCACACCTTC. The chain has TRBV7-2 and TRBJ1-2, with D unresolved. This CDR3 comprises 15 residues. Germline V gives CDR1 SGHTA, CDR2 FQGNSA. Together with reference TRBV7-2 and TRBJ1-2, the CDR3 gives the full variable domain: GAGVSQSPSNKVTEKGKDVELRCDPISGHTALYWYRQSLGQGLEFLIYFQGNSAPDKSGLPSDRFSAERTGGSVSTLTIQRTQQEDSAVYLCASSLAVGIPYGHTFGSGTRLTVV.

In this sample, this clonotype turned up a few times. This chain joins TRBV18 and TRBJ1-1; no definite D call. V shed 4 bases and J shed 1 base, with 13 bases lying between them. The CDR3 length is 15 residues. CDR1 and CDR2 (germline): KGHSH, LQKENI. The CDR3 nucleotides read TGTGCCAGCTCACAAATCCCGGGCCCGAACACTGAAGCTTTCTTT. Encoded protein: CASSQIPGPNTEAFF.

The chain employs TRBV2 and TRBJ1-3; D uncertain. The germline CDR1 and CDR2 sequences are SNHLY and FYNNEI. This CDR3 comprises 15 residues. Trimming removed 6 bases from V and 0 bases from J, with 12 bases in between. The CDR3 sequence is CASRLVQSSGNTIYF. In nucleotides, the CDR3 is TGTGCCAGCAGACTGGTACAGAGCTCTGGAAACACCATATATTTT.